The clone carrying this T cell receptor (beta chain) is judged medium-sized. Its antigen is undetermined. Looked up from germline, CDR1 is MNHEY and CDR2 is SVGAGI. Trimming at V came to 4 bases and at J to 2 bases, leaving 4 bases not matched to a gene. CDR3 length equals 15 residues. The data were obtained in a study of cytomegalovirus exposure and HLA in healthy donors. Overall study: There were 350 to 400 genotyped donors. Of these, roughly 80% fell in the genetic ancestry cluster associated with self-reported Caucasian donors.

Study-level points and caveats: Several of the most significant clusters appeared, in a later analysis, to be linked to common viral pathogens. Rare TCR sequences predominated, though certain public TCRs were found in many donors.

Unrecorded immune exposures were likely, despite nominal health at sampling. It was with 60 Vbeta and 13 Jbeta primers that the PCR ran. Measured with immunoSEQ multiplex PCR; TCRdb has only the in-frame clones, and not every one. In the table there are roughly 140,000 clones, 80% to 85% of which are singletons. Sequencing used PBMCs. The chain combines TRBV6-5 with TRBJ2-3; 9 nucleotides align to TRBD2. The receptor comes from a boy aged 2 to 9 in good health and CMV-seronegative. The CDR3 bases are TGTGCCAGCAGTTCCGGGACTAGCCCCACAGATACGCAGTATTTT. Translation gives CASSSGTSPTDTQYF.